This T cell receptor beta chain was sequenced during a study of cytomegalovirus exposure and HLA in healthy donors. Study details: Out of about 360 genotyped donors, about 84% belonged to the Caucasian-associated ancestry cluster.

Notes on the study in general: Later on, analysis showed that most CMV-associated TCR beta chains appeared to be HLA-restricted.

PCR primers comprised 60 Vbeta and 13 Jbeta primers. Profiled with immunoSEQ multiplex PCR; TCRdb holds only in-frame clones, not every one. The repertoire consists of more than 80,000 clones, with roughly 86% occurring once and the leading ten covering approximately 10%. A note on this clone: Its target is not known.

This CDR3 contains 16 residues. CDR1 is KGHSH, CDR2 LQKENI, per germline. V was trimmed by 3 bases and J by 4 bases, leaving 15 bases between them. The clonotype was recovered from a man aged 25 to 40 in good health and CMV-seropositive. The V gene is TRBV18, the J gene TRBJ1-4, with D perhaps TRBD1 (5 bases). The specimen sequenced was PBMCs. The CDR3 protein is CASSPRDSKLNEKLFF. The CDR3 DNA sequence: TGTGCCAGCTCACCCCGGGACTCTAAACTTAATGAAAAACTGTTTTTT.